One sample yielded the 15 T cell receptor beta chains listed below, sequenced in a study of T cell clonality in common variable immunodeficiency. This table comes from immunoSEQ multiplex PCR, and its TCRdb copy is limited to in-frame clones, with some not included. The table lists fewer than 70,000 clones, no singletons, with over 1.5% in the top ten. The sequencing input was peripheral blood mononuclear cells. These receptor sequences come from a person aged 18 to 70 in good health.

This clone was detected many times. From the germline J gene comes the end of the CDR3, since the read stops 3 residues before it. The chain couples TRBV5-5 to TRBJ1-6, with TRBD1 identical over 7 bases. The germline V gene encodes CDR1 SGHKS and CDR2 YYEKEE (reference sequence). The V gene end was trimmed by 6 bases and the J gene end by 9 bases; junction bases not matched to a gene: 12. The CDR3 is 15 amino acids. The CDR3: CASTGRQGDVSPLHF. The sequenced part of the CDR3 DNA is TGTGCCAGCACCGGACGCCAGGGGGATGTTTCACCC.

This clone was found many times. The read comes to an end 3 residues before the CDR3 does, leaving the germline J gene to fill in the end. The chain is built from TRBV9 and TRBJ2-7; 9 nucleotides align to TRBD2. CDR3 length: 17 amino acids. Trimming at V came to 4 bases and at J to 1 base, leaving 12 bases not matched to a gene. Germline assignment: CDR1 SGDLS and CDR2 YYNGEE. CDR3: CASSPYSGSGLSYEQYF. The part of the CDR3 DNA that was read is TGTGCCAGCAGCCCATATAGCGGGAGTGGGCTTTCCTACGAG.

This clone was detected a few times. The read falls 3 residues short of the CDR3 end, and the missing part is taken from the germline J gene. The chain combines TRBV10-2 with TRBJ2-6, with D possibly TRBD2 on 6 matching bases. CDR3 length: 15 amino acids. Trimming took 4 bases from V and 5 from J, leaving 12 bases between them. The germline gives CDR1 WSHSY, CDR2 SAAADI. The CDR3 loop is CASSVGGDWANVLTF. The CDR3 bases that were read are TGCGCCAGCAGTGTGGGCGGGGATTGGGCCAACGTC.

The table lists this clone with many counts. The CDR3 extends 3 residues past the end of the read, so its final part is completed from the germline J gene. This chain links TRBV7-3 with TRBJ2-7, with 9 bases that match TRBD2. J was trimmed by 5 bases and V by 5 bases; bases with no gene match: 13. The length of the CDR3 is 16 residues. From germline, CDR1 is SGHTA and CDR2 FQGTGA. The CDR3 region is CASSAWAGTSLNEQYF. CDR3 bases read: TGTGCCAGCAGCGCCTGGGCCGGGACTAGCCTAAACGAG.

The sample holds many counts of this clone. Read sequence stops 3 residues before the CDR3 end, and the germline J gene provides the missing end. The rearrangement joins TRBV28 to TRBJ2-7; the match to TRBD1 covers 7 bases. The germline V gene encodes CDR1 MDHEN and CDR2 SYDVKM. There are 15 residues in the CDR3. The V segment lost 7 bases and the J segment 1 base; nucleotides outside the gene matches: 10. CDR3 sequence: CASNGDRTFSYEQYF. CDR3 DNA, as far as it was read: TGTGCCAGCAACGGGGACAGAACCTTTTCCTACGAG.

This clone was counted at least ten times. CDR3: CASLERGTNTEAFF. Partial CDR3 DNA: TGTGCCAGCCTTGAGAGAGGGACTAACACTGAA. The chain links TRBV2 to TRBJ1-1; possibly TRBD1 for D (5 bases). The read ends 3 residues early relative to the CDR3; the germline J gene fills the gap. The V gene lost 8 bases and the J gene lost 2 bases, with 15 bases spanning the gap. This CDR3 is 14 amino acids long. CDR1 is SNHLY, CDR2 FYNNEI, per germline.

This clone has at least ten counts. Sequencing ends 3 residues short of the CDR3 end; the germline J gene provides the rest. This rearrangement joins TRBV7-9 to TRBJ1-1; 8 nucleotides agree with TRBD1. The ends lost 5 bases at V and 6 bases at J; junction bases unmatched: 8. This CDR3 region has 14 residues. In germline, CDR1 is SEHNR, CDR2 FQNEAQ (reference sequence). CDR3 protein: CASSLQDRGPEAFF. The CDR3 DNA, read in part, is TGTGCCAGCAGCCTACAAGACAGGGGCCCTGAA.

This clone has a count of ten or more. The read falls 3 residues short of the CDR3 end, and the missing part is taken from the germline J gene. The chain combines TRBV19 with TRBJ1-2; D might be TRBD1 (6 bases). The germline CDR1 and CDR2 sequences are LNHDA and SQIVND (reference sequence). The ends were cut back, 8 bases at V and 6 bases at J, with 16 bases in the middle. This CDR3 region has 13 residues. The sequenced part of the CDR3 DNA is TGTGCCAGTCAACAGGGAATAGGCGATGGC. Its protein is CASQQGIGDG. The full CDR3 sequence reads CASQQGIGDGYTF. The whole variable domain, remainder taken from reference TRBV19 and TRBJ1-2, is DGGITQSPKYLFRKEGQNVTLSCEQNLNHDAMYWYRQDPGQGLRLIYYSQIVNDFQKGDIAEGYSVSREKKESFPLTVTSAQKNPTAFYLCASQQGIGDGYTFGSGTRLTVV.

This clone was counted at least ten times. The read stops 3 residues short of the end of the CDR3; the missing end is completed from the germline J gene. The chain recombines TRBV7-9 with TRBJ2-3; D might be TRBD2 (6 bases). Trimming cost V 5 bases and J 4 bases, with 10 bases left between them. The CDR3 runs 13 residues. CDR1 is SEHNR, CDR2 FQNEAQ, per germline (reference sequence). The covered CDR3 bases are TGTGCCAGCAGCCTGGGGACTGCAGATACG. This gives the protein CASSLGTADT. The CDR3, in full, reads CASSLGTADTQYF. Looking up the rest from reference TRBV7-9 and TRBJ2-3 gives the full variable domain: DTGVSQNPRHKITKRGQNVTFRCDPISEHNRLYWYRQTLGQGPEFLTYFQNEAQLEKSRLLSDRFSAERPKGSFSTLEIQRTEQGDSAMYLCASSLGTADTQYFGPGTRLTVL.

This clone was seen many times. The read ends 3 residues early relative to the CDR3; the germline J gene fills the gap. V usage is TRBV29-1 and J usage is TRBJ2-1; 9 nucleotides agree with TRBD2. The length of the CDR3 is 13 residues. CDR1 SQVTM and CDR2 ANQGSEA come from the germline V gene. J was trimmed by 6 bases and V by 8 bases; bases with no gene match: 8. The chain's CDR3 is CSPRLAESNEQFF. CDR3 DNA, as far as it was read: TGCAGCCCTAGACTAGCGGAGAGCAATGAG.

This clone was found many times. The read ends 3 residues before the CDR3 terminus; that terminus is restored from the germline J gene. The chain uses TRBV28 and TRBJ2-1, with 9 bases lining up with TRBD1. V lost 6 bases to trimming and J lost 8 bases; unmatched junction nucleotides: 14. Germline lookup yields CDR1 MDHEN and CDR2 SYDVKM. The CDR3 has 16 amino acids. Incomplete CDR3 DNA: TGTGCCAGCAGCCCCGCCACAGGGGGCCGCGTATATGAG. Translating it yields CASSPATGGRVYE. From start to end, the CDR3 is CASSPATGGRVYEQFF.

This clone was seen repeatedly, ten times or more. The sequenced fragment ends 3 residues before the CDR3 boundary, so the rest is inferred from the germline J gene. The chain joins TRBV30 to TRBJ1-2; a possible D gene is TRBD1 (6 bases). Germline V gene sequence: CDR1 GTSNPN, CDR2 SVGIG (reference sequence). The CDR3 runs to 12 residues. The CDR3 sequence is CASQRLAGVYTF. CDR3 bases read: TGTGCCTCCCAAAGGTTGGCAGGGGTG.

This clone was detected many times. The missing CDR3 end, 3 residues past where the read stops, is filled in from the germline J gene. The chain links TRBV20-1 to TRBJ2-7, with a possible D match to TRBD2 (6 bases). V lost 0 bases and J 2 bases, leaving 11 bases between the germline ends. CDR1 is DFQATT and CDR2 is SNEGSKA in the germline V gene (reference sequence). CDR3 length: 14 residues. The sequenced part of the CDR3 DNA is TGCAGTGCTAGAGAGGGCGGGGCTACCTACGAG. Translation: CSAREGGATYE. The CDR3 as a whole reads CSAREGGATYEQYF.

This clone was observed at least ten times. Coverage ceases 3 residues before the CDR3 finishes, and the germline J gene fills in the end. The V gene is TRBV18, the J gene TRBJ2-7; 7 nucleotides agree with TRBD1. The CDR3 contains 15 residues. J was trimmed by 4 bases and V by 1 base; bases with no gene match: 7. Germline V gene data show CDR1 as KGHSH and CDR2 as LQKENI. The covered CDR3 bases are TGTGCCAGCTCACCACAATTTAACAGGGGTTACGAG. Translated: CASSPQFNRGYE. Given in full, the CDR3 is CASSPQFNRGYEQYF.

This clone was recorded many times. The CDR3 loop reads CASSQDRTASRYEQYF. The CDR3 bases that were read are TGCGCCAGCAGCCAAGATCGAACTGCCTCTCGCTACGAG. V gene TRBV4-1 combines with J gene TRBJ2-7; unclear D gene. The read comes to an end 3 residues before the CDR3 does, leaving the germline J gene to fill in the end. V was clipped by 0 bases and J by 3 bases, with 15 bases between them. Germline V gene sequence: CDR1 MGHRA, CDR2 YSYEKL. This CDR3 spans 16 amino acids.